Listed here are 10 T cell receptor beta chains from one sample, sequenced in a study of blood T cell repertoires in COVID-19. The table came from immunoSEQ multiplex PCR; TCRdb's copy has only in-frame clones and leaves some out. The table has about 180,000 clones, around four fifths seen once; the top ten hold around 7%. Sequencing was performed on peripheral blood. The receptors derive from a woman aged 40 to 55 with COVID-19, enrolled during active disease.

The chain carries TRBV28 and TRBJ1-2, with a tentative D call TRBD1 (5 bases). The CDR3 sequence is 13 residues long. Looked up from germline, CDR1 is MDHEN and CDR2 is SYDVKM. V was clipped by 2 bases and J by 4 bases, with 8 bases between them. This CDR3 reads CASSLPGPYGYTF. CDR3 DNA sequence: TGTGCCAGCAGTTTACCAGGGCCCTATGGCTACACCTTC.

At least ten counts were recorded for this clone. The CDR3 here is CASSVGLAGGATIITDTQYF. In DNA form, the CDR3 reads TGTGCCAGCAGCGTAGGGCTAGCGGGAGGGGCGACGATTATTACAGATACGCAGTATTTT. The V gene is TRBV9, the J gene TRBJ2-3; 12 bases are a match to TRBD2. Germline lookup yields CDR1 SGDLS and CDR2 YYNGEE. V lost 0 bases to trimming and J lost 3 bases; unmatched junction nucleotides: 14. CDR3 length: 20 residues. Combining the CDR3 with reference TRBV9 and TRBJ2-3 gives the whole variable domain DSGVTQTPKHLITATGQRVTLRCSPRSGDLSVYWYQQSLDQGLQFLIQYYNGEERAKGNILERFSAQQFPDLHSELNLSSLELGDSALYFCASSVGLAGGATIITDTQYFGPGTRLTVL.

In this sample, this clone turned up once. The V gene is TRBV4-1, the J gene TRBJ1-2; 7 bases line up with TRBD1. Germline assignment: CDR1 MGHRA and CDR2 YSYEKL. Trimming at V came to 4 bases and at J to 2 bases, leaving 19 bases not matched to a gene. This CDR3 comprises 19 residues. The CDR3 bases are TGCGCCAGCAGCCCTAACGACAGGGAGCGATTTTCAAGGAACTATGGCTACACCTTC. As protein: CASSPNDRERFSRNYGYTF.

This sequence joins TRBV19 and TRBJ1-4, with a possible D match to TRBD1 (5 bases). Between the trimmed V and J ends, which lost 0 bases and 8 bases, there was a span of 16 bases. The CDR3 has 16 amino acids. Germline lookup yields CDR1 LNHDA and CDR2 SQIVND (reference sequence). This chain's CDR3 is CASSIDPGQGREKLFF. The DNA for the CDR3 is TGTGCCAGTAGTATAGATCCAGGACAAGGAAGAGAAAAACTGTTTTTT.

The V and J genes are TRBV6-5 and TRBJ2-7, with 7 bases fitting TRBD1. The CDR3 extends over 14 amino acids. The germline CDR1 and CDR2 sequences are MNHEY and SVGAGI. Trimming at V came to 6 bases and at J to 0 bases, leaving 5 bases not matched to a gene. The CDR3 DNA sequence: TGTGCCAGCAGAGACAGGGCCAACTCCTACGAGCAGTACTTC. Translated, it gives CASRDRANSYEQYF.

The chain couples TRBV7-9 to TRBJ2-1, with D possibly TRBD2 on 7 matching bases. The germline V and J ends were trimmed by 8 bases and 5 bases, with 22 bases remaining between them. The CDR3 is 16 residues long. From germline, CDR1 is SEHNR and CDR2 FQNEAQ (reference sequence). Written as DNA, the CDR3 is TGTGCCAGCGGCTCTCTCGGGGGGCCCTACGACAATGAGCAGTTCTTC. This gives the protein CASGSLGGPYDNEQFF.

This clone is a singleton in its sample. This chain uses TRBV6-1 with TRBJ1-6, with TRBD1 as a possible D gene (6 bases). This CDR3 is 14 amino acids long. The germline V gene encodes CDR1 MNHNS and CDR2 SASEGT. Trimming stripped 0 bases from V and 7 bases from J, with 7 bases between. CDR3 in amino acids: CASSEAQGNSPLHF. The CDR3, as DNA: TGTGCCAGCAGTGAAGCGCAGGGGAATTCACCCCTCCACTTT.

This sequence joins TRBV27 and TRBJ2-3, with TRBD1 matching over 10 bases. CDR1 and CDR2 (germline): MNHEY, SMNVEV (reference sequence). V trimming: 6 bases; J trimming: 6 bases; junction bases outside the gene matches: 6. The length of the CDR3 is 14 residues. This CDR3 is CASSLTGGGDTQYF. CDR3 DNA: TGTGCCAGCAGCCTGACAGGGGGCGGGGATACGCAGTATTTT.

CDR3 sequence reads: CASSLSGDREKLFF. The CDR3 DNA is TGTGCCAGCAGCTTGTCCGGGGATAGAGAAAAACTGTTTTTT. This chain joins TRBV5-6 and TRBJ1-4; D is undetermined. CDR1 is SGHDT and CDR2 is YYEEEE in the germline V gene. This CDR3 region has 14 residues. V was trimmed by 1 base and J by 8 bases, leaving 12 bases between them.

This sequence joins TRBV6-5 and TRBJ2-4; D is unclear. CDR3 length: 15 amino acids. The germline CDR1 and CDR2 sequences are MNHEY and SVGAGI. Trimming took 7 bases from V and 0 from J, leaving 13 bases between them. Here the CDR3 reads CASTTIGVAKNIQYF. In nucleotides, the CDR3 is TGTGCCAGCACTACCATAGGAGTAGCCAAAAACATTCAGTACTTC.